This T cell receptor (beta chain) was obtained from a study of CD8 T cells in ankylosing spondylitis. TCRdb passed the 5' RACE reads through MiXCR, listing each CDR3 protein once. The sample includes 27,000 or so distinct CDR3 sequences, 6.5% to 9% of them seen just once. The sample holds a few counts of this clonotype. Trimming pared 4 bases from V and 6 bases from J, leaving 9 bases between. The CDR3 is 11 amino acids. CDR1 and CDR2 from the germline V gene are SQVTM and ANQGSEA. The sample consisted of blood. The receptor's source is a male donor with ankylosing spondylitis or in good health (not recorded which). V is TRBV29-1 and J is TRBJ1-2; unclear D gene. CDR3: CSVGPSDGYTF. The DNA for the CDR3 is TGCAGCGTTGGCCCCTCGGATGGCTACACCTTC.